This TCR beta chain comes out of a study of T cell responses to AZD1222 COVID-19 vaccine. Comments on this clone: Its antigen remains unidentified.

There are 16 residues in the CDR3. The germline V gene encodes CDR1 SGHRS and CDR2 YFSETQ. V dropped 3 bases and J dropped 0 bases, with 12 bases sitting between them. TCRdb keeps only in-frame clones here, not all; method: immunoSEQ multiplex PCR. The sample includes roughly 150,000 clones, 70% to 90% of them seen just once. Findings and caveats of the study: Reports indicate that nearly half of spike-specific TCRs are directed at unmutated variant regions. Across the whole spike, CD4 TCRs peaked at regions 160-218 and 743-854.

The chain uses TRBV5-1 and TRBJ1-4; maybe TRBD1 (5 bases). The sample here was peripheral blood, taken on day 0 of AZD1222 vaccination. The TCR comes from an adult in good health. Here the CDR3 reads CASSSGRLATNEKLFF. In nucleotides, the CDR3 is TGCGCCAGCAGCTCGGGACGCCTAGCAACTAATGAAAAACTGTTTTTT. The whole variable domain, remainder taken from reference TRBV5-1 and TRBJ1-4, is KAGVTQTPRYLIKTRGQQVTLSCSPISGHRSVSWYQQTPGQGLQFLFEYFSETQRNKGNFPGRFSGRQFSNSRSEMNVSTLELGDSALYLCASSSGRLATNEKLFFGSGTQLSVL.